This is a list of T cell receptor beta chains from one sample in a study of metastatic and nonmetastatic thyroid tumors. Through MiXCR, TCRdb re-clonotyped the PCR reads. The sample consists of 30,000 to 40,000 clones, under 40% of them appearing once. What was sequenced was tumor tissue. These TCRs come from a female donor with papillary thyroid cancer or a benign thyroid nodule (not recorded which). Some clones in this sample may be carry-over from other donors' samples. CDR3s leave out the opening cysteine and the closing phenylalanine or tryptophan. Size is stated for part of the rows, as once, few or many counts, or as a class when the clone is expanded.

TRBJ2-3,TRBV19,few,SSSATSGDQDTQY
TRBJ2-7,TRBV6-2/TRBV6-3,few,ASSYSASGTYEQY
TRBJ1-2,TRBV11-2,NA,ASTDTGAQIYGYT
TRBJ1-2,TRBV6-1,NA,ASRTPGPPYGYT
TRBJ2-5,TRBV5-1,medium-sized,ASSSEGLAGAAGTQY
TRBJ2-2,TRBV10-2,NA,ASTPYKDRNTGELF
TRBJ2-7,TRBV6-6,many,ASSYGLVGNYEQY
TRBJ2-1,TRBV7-6,NA,ASSLTFDTLGGYEQF
TRBJ2-3,TRBV5-1,once,ASSLGRGTDTQY
TRBJ1-2,TRBV6-1,few,ASSVSGNYGYT
TRBJ2-7,TRBV10-3,NA,AISESGDRDYEQY
TRBJ1-2,TRBV19,NA,ASSMGRNYGYT
TRBJ2-2,TRBV6-1,NA,ASMTLNTGELF
TRBJ2-2,TRBV20-1,few,SAPRQGANTGELF
TRBJ1-3,TRBV20-1,NA,SARDQGVSDTIY
TRBJ1-5,TRBV6-1,few,ASSGQGAGQPQH
TRBJ2-7,TRBV6-1,NA,ASSELGTSVLYEQY
TRBJ2-6,TRBV10-3,NA,AISEAGTGGAGANVLT
TRBJ2-7,TRBV7-8,NA,ASSLDGRGAYEQY
TRBJ1-1,TRBV19,few,ASSFPRYNTEAF
TRBJ2-7,TRBV7-2,NA,ASSSKGGDEQY
TRBJ1-2,TRBV12-3/TRBV12-4,few,ASSLGTGHGYT
TRBJ2-2,TRBV27,NA,ASSFTTTGELF
TRBJ1-1,TRBV19,few,ASSLRTGLAESF
TRBJ1-2,TRBV6-1,few,ASTRQTGDGYT
TRBJ2-5,TRBV9,many,ASSVAWDGRGGETQY
TRBJ2-3,TRBV27,few,ASSLPPSTDTQY
TRBJ2-7,TRBV2,NA,ASSTQGDLYEQY
TRBJ1-4,TRBV28,NA,ATATGTDVGELF
TRBJ1-1,TRBV28,few,ASSLTGALNTEAF
TRBJ2-1,TRBV27,NA,ASSPVAGPSSYNEQF
TRBJ1-2,TRBV27,NA,ASSPGSGYT
TRBJ2-2,TRBV7-9,NA,ASSFGATGELF
TRBJ2-1,TRBV6-2/TRBV6-3,NA,ASSGRGQVATNEQF
TRBJ2-1,TRBV20-1,NA,SARTGTGFGAEQF
TRBJ2-3,TRBV4-1,NA,ASSQDGVGASTDTQY